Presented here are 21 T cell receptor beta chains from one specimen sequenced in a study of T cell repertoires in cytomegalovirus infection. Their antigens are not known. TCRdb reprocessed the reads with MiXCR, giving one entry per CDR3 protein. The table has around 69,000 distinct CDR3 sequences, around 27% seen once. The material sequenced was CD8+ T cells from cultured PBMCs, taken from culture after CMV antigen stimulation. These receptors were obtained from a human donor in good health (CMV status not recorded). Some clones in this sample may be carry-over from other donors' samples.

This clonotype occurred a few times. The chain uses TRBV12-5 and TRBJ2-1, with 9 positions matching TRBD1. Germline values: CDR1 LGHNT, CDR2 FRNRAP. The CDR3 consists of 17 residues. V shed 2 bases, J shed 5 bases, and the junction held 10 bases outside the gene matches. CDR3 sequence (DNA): TGTGCTAGTGGTTTGCCCACGGGGGACAGGGACCACAATGAGCAGTTCTTC. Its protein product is CASGLPTGDRDHNEQFF.

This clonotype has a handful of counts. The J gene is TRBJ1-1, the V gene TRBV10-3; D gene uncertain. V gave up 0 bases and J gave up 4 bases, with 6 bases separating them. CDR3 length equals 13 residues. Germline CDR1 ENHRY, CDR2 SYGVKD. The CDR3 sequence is CAISESGSTEAFF. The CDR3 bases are TGTGCCATCAGTGAGTCGGGGTCCACTGAAGCTTTCTTT.

The CDR3 here is CASSGGTSGSYEQYF. CDR3 DNA: TGTGCCAGCAGCGGAGGGACTAGCGGATCCTACGAGCAGTACTTC. The V gene is TRBV5-4, the J gene TRBJ2-7, with 11 bases lining up with TRBD2. The J segment lost 1 base and the V segment lost 4 bases, leaving 4 bases of the junction unmatched. This CDR3 spans 15 amino acids. CDR1 is SGHNT, CDR2 YYREEE, per germline (reference sequence). Together with reference TRBV5-4 and TRBJ2-7, the CDR3 gives the full variable domain: ETGVTQSPTHLIKTRGQQVTLRCSSQSGHNTVSWYQQALGQGPQFIFQYYREEENGRGNFPPRFSGLQFPNYSSELNVNALELDDSALYLCASSGGTSGSYEQYFGPGTRLTVT.

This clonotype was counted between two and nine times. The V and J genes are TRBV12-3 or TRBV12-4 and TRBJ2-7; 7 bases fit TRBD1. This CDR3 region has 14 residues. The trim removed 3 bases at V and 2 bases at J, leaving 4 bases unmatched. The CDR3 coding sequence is TGTGCCAGCAGTTTCGGGGACAGTCCCTACGAGCAGTACTTC. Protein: CASSFGDSPYEQYF.

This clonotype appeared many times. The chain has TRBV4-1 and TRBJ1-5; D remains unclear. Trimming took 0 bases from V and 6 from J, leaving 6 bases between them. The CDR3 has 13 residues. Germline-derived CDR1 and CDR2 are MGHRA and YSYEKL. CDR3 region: CASSQDRGQPQHF. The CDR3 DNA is TGCGCCAGCAGCCAAGATCGCGGTCAGCCCCAGCATTTT.

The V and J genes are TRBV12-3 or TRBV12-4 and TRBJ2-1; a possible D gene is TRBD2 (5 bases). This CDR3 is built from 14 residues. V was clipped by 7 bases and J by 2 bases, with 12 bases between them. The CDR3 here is CASNPSGAYNEQFF. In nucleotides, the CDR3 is TGTGCCAGCAATCCGAGCGGAGCCTACAATGAGCAGTTCTTC.

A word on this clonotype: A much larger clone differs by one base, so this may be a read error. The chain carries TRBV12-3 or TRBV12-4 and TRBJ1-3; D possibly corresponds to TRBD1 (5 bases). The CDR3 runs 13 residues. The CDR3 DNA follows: TGTGCCTGGCGGTGGGACTCTGGAAACACCATAAATTTT. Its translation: CAWRWDSGNTINF.

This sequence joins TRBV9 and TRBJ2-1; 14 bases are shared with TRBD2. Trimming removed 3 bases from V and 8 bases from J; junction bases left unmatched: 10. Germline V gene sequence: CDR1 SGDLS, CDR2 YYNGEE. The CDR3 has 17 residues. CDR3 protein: CASSGSRLAGGGDEQFF. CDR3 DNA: TGTGCCAGCAGCGGGTCTCGACTAGCGGGAGGGGGAGATGAGCAGTTCTTC.

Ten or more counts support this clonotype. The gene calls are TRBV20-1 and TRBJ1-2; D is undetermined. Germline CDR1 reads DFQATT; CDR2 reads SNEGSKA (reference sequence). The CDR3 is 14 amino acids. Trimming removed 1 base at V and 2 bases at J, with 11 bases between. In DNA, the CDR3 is TGCAGTGCTAGAGGAGGTGGGGTCAACTATGGCTACACCTTC. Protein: CSARGGGVNYGYTF.

Written as DNA, the CDR3 is TGTGCCAGCAGCTCAACGGGGAGCACTGAAGCTTTCTTT. This sequence encodes CASSSTGSTEAFF. The V gene is TRBV11-3, the J gene TRBJ1-1; D remains ambiguous. This CDR3 has 13 amino acids. V was pared by 4 bases and J by 4 bases, with 10 bases between. Germline loops: CDR1 SGHNT, CDR2 YENEEA.

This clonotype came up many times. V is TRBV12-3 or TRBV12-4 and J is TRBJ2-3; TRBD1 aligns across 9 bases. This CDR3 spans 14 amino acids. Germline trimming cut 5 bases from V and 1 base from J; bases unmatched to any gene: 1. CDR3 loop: CASSDRGGTDTQYF. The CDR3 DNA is TGTGCCAGCAGTGACAGGGGGGGCACAGATACGCAGTATTTT.

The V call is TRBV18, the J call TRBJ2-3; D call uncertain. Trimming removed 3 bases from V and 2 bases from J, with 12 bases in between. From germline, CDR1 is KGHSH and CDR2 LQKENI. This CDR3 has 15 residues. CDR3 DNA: TGTGCCAGCTCACCCGAAACGGGTCACACAGATACGCAGTATTTT. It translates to CASSPETGHTDTQYF.

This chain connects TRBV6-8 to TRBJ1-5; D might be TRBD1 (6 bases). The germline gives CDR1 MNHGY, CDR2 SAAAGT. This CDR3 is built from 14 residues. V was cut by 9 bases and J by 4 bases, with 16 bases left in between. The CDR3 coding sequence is TGTGCCAGTTCGGGACAAGGGGGGAATCAGCCCCAGCATTTT. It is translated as CASSGQGGNQPQHF.

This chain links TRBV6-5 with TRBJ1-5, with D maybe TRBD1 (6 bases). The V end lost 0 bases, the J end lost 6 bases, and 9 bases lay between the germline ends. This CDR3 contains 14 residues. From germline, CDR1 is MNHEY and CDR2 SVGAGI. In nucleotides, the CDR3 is TGTGCCAGCAGTTACTCACAGGGCAGTCAGCCCCAGCATTTT. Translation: CASSYSQGSQPQHF.

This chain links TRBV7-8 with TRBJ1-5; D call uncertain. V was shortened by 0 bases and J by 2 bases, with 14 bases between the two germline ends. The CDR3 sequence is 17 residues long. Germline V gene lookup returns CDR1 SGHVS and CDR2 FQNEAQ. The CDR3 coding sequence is TGTGCCAGCAGCTTAGCAGTTGTGACCGGCGGCAATCAGCCCCAGCATTTT. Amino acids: CASSLAVVTGGNQPQHF.

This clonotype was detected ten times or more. As DNA, the CDR3 is TGTGCCAGCAGCTTAGCTCCGGGCACCGGGGACCAGCCCCAGCATTTT. It is translated as CASSLAPGTGDQPQHF. This chain joins TRBV7-2 and TRBJ1-5, with TRBD1 as a possible D gene (5 bases). The CDR3 is 16 amino acids. Germline-derived CDR1 and CDR2 are SGHTA and FQGNSA. The V gene lost 0 bases and the J gene lost 7 bases, with 16 bases spanning the gap.

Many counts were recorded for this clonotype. Here the CDR3 reads CASSSAMAGEADTQYF. Written as DNA, the CDR3 is TGTGCCAGCAGCTCGGCAATGGCGGGGGAAGCAGATACGCAGTATTTT. This chain connects TRBV7-2 to TRBJ2-3; 7 nucleotides align to TRBD2. J was trimmed by 4 bases and V by 4 bases; bases with no gene match: 11. This CDR3 has 16 amino acids. Germline CDR1 SGHTA, CDR2 FQGNSA.

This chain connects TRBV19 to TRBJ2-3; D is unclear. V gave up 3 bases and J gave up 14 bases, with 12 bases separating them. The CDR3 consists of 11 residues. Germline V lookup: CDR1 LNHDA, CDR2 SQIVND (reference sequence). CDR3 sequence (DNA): TGTGCCAGTAGTATTGGCCCCAGCCCGTATTTT. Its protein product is CASSIGPSPYF.

Here the CDR3 DNA reads TGTGCCAGCAGCCCCACCCGACTTAGCGGGGGGCGGGACAATGAGCAGTTCTTC. Residues: CASSPTRLSGGRDNEQFF. This chain links TRBV6-1 with TRBJ2-1; 10 bases align to TRBD2. The CDR3 is 18 amino acids. Germline trimming cut 6 bases from V and 5 bases from J; bases unmatched to any gene: 16. Germline V lookup: CDR1 MNHNS, CDR2 SASEGT.

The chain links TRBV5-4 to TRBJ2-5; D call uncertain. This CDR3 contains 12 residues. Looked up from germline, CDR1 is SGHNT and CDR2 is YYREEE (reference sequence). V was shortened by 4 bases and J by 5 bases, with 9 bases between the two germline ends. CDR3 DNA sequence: TGTGCCAGCAGCGGAGAGGCGGAGACCCAGTACTTC. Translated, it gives CASSGEAETQYF.

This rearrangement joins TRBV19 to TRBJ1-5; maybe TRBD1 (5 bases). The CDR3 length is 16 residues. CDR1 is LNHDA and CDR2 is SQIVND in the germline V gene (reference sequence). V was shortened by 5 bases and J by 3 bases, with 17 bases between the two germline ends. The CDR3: CASSVPQGIPNQPQHF. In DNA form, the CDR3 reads TGTGCCAGTAGTGTTCCTCAGGGAATTCCCAATCAGCCCCAGCATTTT.